One and the same sample provided the 32 T cell receptor beta chains below, sequenced in a study of CD8+CD57+ T cells in acquired aplastic anemia listed by TCRdb under 2018. Sequencing was carried out with an Illumina HiSeq 2000. Genomic DNA was used as template for profiling of TCR beta VDJ combinations and CDR3 sequences. TCRdb cleaned the public reads at Q25 with fastp, built clones with MiXCR and kept in-frame beta chains. Each CDR3 protein gets just one entry, which takes the most common genes and DNA from the rows behind it. The sample table lists 160,000 or so distinct CDR3 sequences, less than 60% of them with a count of one. 3.2% of the sample goes to the ten largest clones. Flow cytometry had shown CD8+CD57+ cell expansion in the patients selected for sequencing. The sequencing sample was made of sorted CD4+, CD8+, or CD8+CD57+ T cells (not recorded which) from PBMCs. These receptors originate from a human donor with aplastic anemia.

The chain carries TRBV5-4 and TRBJ2-3; the D gene is possibly TRBD1 (6 bases). Germline lookup yields CDR1 SGHNT and CDR2 YYREEE (reference sequence). CDR3 length: 13 amino acids. V was shortened by 2 bases and J by 4 bases, with 8 bases between the two germline ends. CDR3 in amino acids: CASSLQGPDTQYF. CDR3 nucleotide sequence: TGTGCCAGCAGCTTACAGGGTCCAGATACGCAGTATTTT.

The chain employs TRBV20-1 and TRBJ2-5; 12 positions agree with TRBD2. CDR1 is DFQATT and CDR2 is SNEGSKA in the germline V gene (reference sequence). This CDR3 comprises 14 residues. J gave up 5 bases and V 1 base, and 2 bases lay outside the gene matches. CDR3 in amino acids: CSARATSGGETQYF. DNA for the CDR3: TGCAGTGCTAGAGCGACTAGCGGGGGCGAGACCCAGTACTTC.

In its sample, this clonotype was seen once. This may be a read error: a much more frequent sequence differs by one nucleotide. The J gene is TRBJ1-3, the V gene TRBV5-1, with a possible D match to TRBD1 (5 bases). V shed 0 bases and J shed 4 bases, with 8 bases lying between them. CDR3 length equals 14 residues. Germline-derived CDR1 and CDR2 are SGHRS and YFSETQ. CDR3 protein: CASSLGGAGNTIYF. In nucleotides, the CDR3 is TGCGCCAGCAGCTTGGGTGGGGCAGGAAACACCATATATTTT.

Only a few counts were recorded for this clonotype. The chain couples TRBV30 to TRBJ1-1; D remains ambiguous. The CDR3 is made up of 13 amino acids. V lost 2 bases to trimming and J lost 0 bases, with 7 bases between them. Germline V gene lookup returns CDR1 GTSNPN and CDR2 SVGIG (reference sequence). The CDR3 reads CAWSSRVNTEAFF. CDR3 sequence (DNA): TGTGCCTGGAGTAGTCGGGTGAACACTGAAGCTTTCTTT.

This clonotype was recorded many times. This chain joins TRBV9 and TRBJ2-5; D ambiguous. The CDR3 covers 14 residues. Per the germline V gene, CDR1 is SGDLS and CDR2 is YYNGEE. V was cut by 3 bases and J by 5 bases, with 14 bases left in between. CDR3: CASSGKSGGETQYF. CDR3 sequence (DNA): TGTGCCAGCAGCGGCAAATCGGGTGGTGAGACCCAGTACTTC.

The V and J genes are TRBV7-3 and TRBJ1-2; 9 nucleotides align to TRBD1. Trimming removed 4 bases from V and 8 bases from J; junction bases left unmatched: 8. Germline CDR1 and CDR2: SGHTA and FQGTGA. This CDR3 has 14 residues. CDR3 sequence: CASSSGTGFEGYTF. Here the CDR3 DNA reads TGTGCCAGCAGCTCCGGGACAGGGTTCGAGGGCTACACCTTC.

V and J are TRBV2 and TRBJ1-2; TRBD1 agrees at 9 bases. J was trimmed by 6 bases and V by 5 bases; bases with no gene match: 4. The CDR3 has 13 amino acids. Germline CDR1 is SNHLY and CDR2 is FYNNEI. This CDR3 is CASSTGGWDGYTF. CDR3 nucleotide sequence: TGTGCCAGCAGTACAGGGGGCTGGGATGGCTACACCTTC. The full variable domain, its missing parts supplied by reference TRBV2 and TRBJ1-2, is EPEVTQTPSHQVTQMGQEVILRCVPISNHLYFYWYRQILGQKVEFLVSFYNNEISEKSEIFDDQFSVERPDGSNFTLKIRSTKLEDSAMYFCASSTGGWDGYTFGSGTRLTVV.

This clonotype was found once. The chain carries TRBV12-3 or TRBV12-4 and TRBJ2-7; D is ambiguous. V lost 3 bases and J 5 bases, leaving 14 bases between the germline ends. This CDR3 has 14 amino acids. DNA for the CDR3: TGTGCCAGCAGTTTCAATGTCGTCCCCGACGAGCAGTACTTC. Its protein product is CASSFNVVPDEQYF.

This clonotype was counted many times. The J gene is TRBJ2-7, the V gene TRBV27; 7 positions agree with TRBD2. The germline CDR1 and CDR2 sequences are MNHEY and SMNVEV (reference sequence). The junction had 19 bases not matched to a gene; V was cut back by 5 bases and J by 6 bases. The CDR3 extends over 17 amino acids. The CDR3 here is CASSPGWSGNYRGEQYV. Here the CDR3 DNA reads TGTGCCAGCAGTCCCGGATGGAGCGGGAATTATAGAGGCGAGCAGTACGTC.

The chain couples TRBV6-1 to TRBJ1-1; the match to TRBD1 covers 12 bases. The germline gives CDR1 MNHNS, CDR2 SASEGT. Trimming removed 5 bases from V and 7 bases from J; junction bases left unmatched: 8. There are 15 residues in the CDR3. The CDR3 sequence: CASSPPGQGAGEAFF. CDR3 coding DNA: TGTGCCAGCAGTCCACCGGGACAGGGGGCGGGTGAAGCTTTCTTT.

The J gene is TRBJ1-2, the V gene TRBV12-3 or TRBV12-4; 8 positions match TRBD1. V dropped 7 bases and J dropped 4; count of bases not matched to a gene: 5. The CDR3 loop spans 13 amino acids. CDR3 DNA sequence: TGTGCCAGCACCTTAGGGACAGGCTATGGCTACACCTTC. Translating it yields CASTLGTGYGYTF.

The rearrangement joins TRBV10-3 to TRBJ2-3; perhaps D is TRBD1 or TRBD2 (6 bases each). Germline V gene lookup returns CDR1 ENHRY and CDR2 SYGVKD. The length of the CDR3 is 14 residues. V gave up 8 bases and J gave up 3 bases, with 15 bases separating them. The CDR3 sequence: CAIRRGARTDTQYF. CDR3 sequence (DNA): TGTGCCATCCGAAGGGGGGCGCGGACAGATACGCAGTATTTT.

Concerning this clonotype: Germline is not matched at one junction end, which may reflect a read error. The chain carries TRBV27 and TRBJ2-7, with unresolved D. The CDR3 totals 12 residues. Germline lookup yields CDR1 MNHEY and CDR2 SMNVEV (reference sequence). CDR3: CASGFSSYEQYF. In DNA form, the CDR3 reads TGTGCCAGCGGTTTTAGCTCCTACGAGCAGTACTTC.

The chain links TRBV5-6 to TRBJ2-2, with TRBD1 identical over 10 bases. Germline V CDR1 and CDR2: SGHDT, YYEEEE. The CDR3 covers 17 residues. The V gene end was trimmed by 4 bases and the J gene end by 4 bases; junction bases not matched to a gene: 10. CDR3 in DNA: TGTGCCAGCAGCCCCGACAGGGGGCAAGCCCCCACCGGGGAGCTGTTTTTT. Translated, it gives CASSPDRGQAPTGELFF.

This clonotype showed up many times. The genes are TRBV19 and TRBJ1-4; a weak D match, TRBD1 (5 bases). Trimming stripped 4 bases from V and 6 bases from J, with 12 bases between. This CDR3 has 14 amino acids. CDR1 is LNHDA, CDR2 SQIVND, per germline (reference sequence). The CDR3 nucleotides read TGTGCCAGTAGTAACCGGGGCAGCCATGAAAAACTGTTTTTT. Translated: CASSNRGSHEKLFF. Based on the CDR3 plus reference TRBV19 and TRBJ1-4, the full variable domain is DGGITQSPKYLFRKEGQNVTLSCEQNLNHDAMYWYRQDPGQGLRLIYYSQIVNDFQKGDIAEGYSVSREKKESFPLTVTSAQKNPTAFYLCASSNRGSHEKLFFGSGTQLSVL.

Many counts were recorded for this clonotype. V usage is TRBV14 and J usage is TRBJ1-2; tentatively, D is TRBD1 (5 bases). V lost 0 bases and J lost 7, with 15 bases in between. The CDR3 consists of 15 residues. The germline CDR1 and CDR2 sequences are SGHDN and FVKESK. CDR3 in amino acids: CASSQELAGLGGYTF. CDR3 in DNA: TGTGCCAGCAGCCAAGAACTGGCGGGGCTTGGTGGCTACACCTTC.

This clonotype has only a few counts. This chain links TRBV29-1 with TRBJ1-4; tentative D call: TRBD1 (5 bases). Deletions cut 6 bases from V and 8 bases from J, with 7 bases between. Germline V gene data show CDR1 as SQVTM and CDR2 as ANQGSEA. This CDR3 has 10 amino acids. The CDR3: CSVRTEKLFF. The CDR3 DNA reads as TGCAGCGTCCGGACAGAAAAACTGTTTTTT.

This clonotype was seen only once. The chain uses TRBV15 and TRBJ2-1, with 7 bases that match TRBD2. The CDR3 has 13 residues. V lost 5 bases and J lost 10; bases outside the gene matches: 8. Looked up from germline, CDR1 is LNHNV and CDR2 is YYDKDF (reference sequence). For the CDR3, the DNA is TGTGCCACCAGCGGACCACTAGCGAACGAGCAGTTCTTC. Translating it yields CATSGPLANEQFF.

This clonotype was recorded a few times. This sequence may be a read error, since a much larger clone differs from it by one base. The chain has TRBV19 and TRBJ2-2; tentative D call: TRBD2 (5 bases). The CDR3 has 16 residues. Germline V gene lookup returns CDR1 LNHDA and CDR2 SQIVND (reference sequence). The CDR3 protein is CASSPPGWKNAGELFF. Here the CDR3 DNA reads TGTGCCAGTAGTCCCCCGGGATGGAAGAACGCCGGGGAGCTGTTTTTT.

This clonotype has a count of ten or more. The gene calls are TRBV5-1 and TRBJ2-5; 12 bases align to TRBD1. Germline loops: CDR1 SGHRS, CDR2 YFSETQ. J was trimmed by 5 bases and V by 1 base; bases with no gene match: 9. The CDR3 is 17 residues long. The CDR3 DNA reads as TGCGCCAGCAGCTTGACAGGGACAGGGGGCGCAGGGGAGACCCAGTACTTC. Amino acids: CASSLTGTGGAGETQYF.

This clonotype has a count of ten or more. The chain has TRBV6-1 and TRBJ1-2; no reliable D call. Germline V CDR1 and CDR2: MNHNS, SASEGT. Trimming removed 1 base at V and 8 bases at J, with 14 bases between. The CDR3 runs 14 residues. Here the CDR3 DNA reads TGTGCCAGCAGTGAAGGAGGGAGGGATAGAGGCTACACCTTC. Protein: CASSEGGRDRGYTF.

In DNA, the CDR3 is TGCAGTGCCTCCCCGAACACCGCGGGGGGGGTTAGCTACACCTTC. This translates into CSASPNTAGGVSYTF. The chain joins TRBV20-1 to TRBJ1-2, with D perhaps matching TRBD1 (5 bases). Germline V gene data show CDR1 as DFQATT and CDR2 as SNEGSKA (reference sequence). The V end lost 6 bases, the J end lost 9 bases, and 26 bases lay between the germline ends. CDR3 length equals 15 residues.

A note on this clonotype: A much larger clone lies a single base off, so this may be a read error. The conserved phenylalanine or tryptophan normally closing the CDR3 is absent here, so this likely arose from a read error. The J gene is TRBJ1-2, the V gene TRBV6-5, with D perhaps matching TRBD1 (6 bases). V was trimmed by 2 bases and J by 8 bases, leaving 12 bases between them. This CDR3 contains 13 residues. Germline V lookup: CDR1 MNHEY, CDR2 SVGAGI. Here the CDR3 DNA reads TGTGCCAGCAGTTACGAAGGGGGTCGGGGCTACACCTGC. This codes for CASSYEGGRGYTC.

This clonotype was counted a few times. The CDR3 region is CASSPGEGSDTQYF. The CDR3 coding sequence is TGTGCCAGCAGTCCGGGAGAAGGATCAGATACGCAGTATTTT. V usage is TRBV11-2 and J usage is TRBJ2-3; weak D call: TRBD2 (6 bases). Germline CDR1 SGHAT, CDR2 FQNNGV. This CDR3 is 14 amino acids long. V shed 6 bases and J shed 4 bases, with 14 bases lying between them.

The chain carries TRBV25-1 and TRBJ1-2; weak D call: TRBD1 (5 bases). The V end was cut by 9 bases, the J end by 2 bases, with 22 bases between. From germline, CDR1 is MGHDK and CDR2 SYGVNS. CDR3 length: 16 residues. Here the CDR3 DNA reads TGTGCCAGTGGGGTGGTTAGGGGCAGGGTCAACTATGGCTACACCTTC. Protein: CASGVVRGRVNYGYTF.

The table lists this clonotype with many counts. The chain is built from TRBV7-8 and TRBJ2-5; no definite D call. Germline CDR1 reads SGHVS; CDR2 reads FQNEAQ. The V gene lost 1 base and the J gene lost 5 bases, with 11 bases spanning the gap. The CDR3 totals 14 residues. For the CDR3, the DNA is TGTGCCAGCAGCTTAGGGGTAGGCAAGGAGACCCAGTACTTC. It specifies CASSLGVGKETQYF.

This sequence joins TRBV19 and TRBJ1-2; 8 bases agree with TRBD1. CDR3 length: 13 residues. CDR1 and CDR2 (germline): LNHDA, SQIVND (reference sequence). V lost 7 bases to trimming and J lost 7 bases; unmatched junction nucleotides: 8. The CDR3 nucleotides are TGTGCCAGTAAACACACAGGGGGAGGTGGCTACACCTTC. Protein sequence: CASKHTGGGGYTF.

This clonotype was picked up a small number of times. The chain is built from TRBV3-1 and TRBJ2-3, with 14 positions matching TRBD2. This CDR3 has 18 amino acids. V dropped 1 base and J dropped 1; count of bases not matched to a gene: 4. Germline CDR1 reads LGHDT; CDR2 reads YNNKEL (reference sequence). The CDR3 nucleotides are TGTGCCAGCAGCCAAGTTCCGACTAGCGGGGGGGGCACAGATACGCAGTATTTT. Protein product: CASSQVPTSGGGTDTQYF.

The J gene is TRBJ1-6, the V gene TRBV2, with 7 bases matching TRBD1. V shed 5 bases, J shed 4 bases, and the junction held 5 bases outside the gene matches. The CDR3 covers 15 residues. Germline V gene sequence: CDR1 SNHLY, CDR2 FYNNEI. The CDR3 spells CASSLSTGYNSPLHF. The CDR3 bases are TGTGCCAGCAGTTTATCGACAGGGTATAATTCACCCCTCCACTTT.

This clonotype appeared many times. The chain joins TRBV19 to TRBJ1-6; D ambiguous. The germline V and J ends were trimmed by 3 bases and 13 bases, with 16 bases remaining between them. The germline V gene encodes CDR1 LNHDA and CDR2 SQIVND (reference sequence). The CDR3 has 14 residues. CDR3 loop: CASSMSSWGSPLHF. The CDR3 DNA reads TGTGCCAGTAGTATGTCGTCTTGGGGTTCGCCCCTCCACTTT. Full variable domain (remainder filled in from reference TRBV19 and TRBJ1-6): DGGITQSPKYLFRKEGQNVTLSCEQNLNHDAMYWYRQDPGQGLRLIYYSQIVNDFQKGDIAEGYSVSREKKESFPLTVTSAQKNPTAFYLCASSMSSWGSPLHFGNGTRLTVT.

The chain combines TRBV11-1 with TRBJ2-6, with 9 positions matching TRBD1. After removal of 5 bases from V and 4 bases from J, the junction contained 12 bases not matched to a gene. The length of the CDR3 is 18 residues. Germline values: CDR1 SGHAT, CDR2 FQDESV (reference sequence). CDR3 in amino acids: CASSPIPGQGSGANVLTF. In nucleotides, the CDR3 is TGTGCCAGCAGCCCAATCCCGGGACAGGGTTCGGGGGCCAACGTCCTGACTTTC.

This rearrangement joins TRBV2 to TRBJ1-5; possibly TRBD1 for D (5 bases). Germline loops: CDR1 SNHLY, CDR2 FYNNEI. The CDR3 extends over 14 amino acids. Deletions cut 4 bases from V and 2 bases from J, with 9 bases between. The CDR3 is CASSAQGRNQPQHF. In nucleotides, the CDR3 is TGTGCCAGCAGTGCGCAGGGCCGCAATCAGCCCCAGCATTTT.